These 3 T cell receptor beta chains came from one sample sequenced in a study of beta chain features in type 1 diabetes. Sequenced material consisted of expressed TCRB transcripts (all of the isolated RNA was reverse transcribed). Some clones are missing from TCRdb's copy, which holds only in-frame ones; the method was immunoSEQ multiplex PCR. The sample carries 970,000 or so clones, roughly a sixth recorded once. What was sequenced was naive CD4+ T cells from blood. The receptors were gathered from a woman aged 18 to 35 in good health.

The rearrangement uses TRBV7-3 and TRBJ1-1; D remains unclear. The V end lost 5 bases, the J end lost 2 bases, and 12 bases lay between the germline ends. The CDR3 is made up of 14 amino acids. CDR1 SGHTA and CDR2 FQGTGA come from the germline V gene. The CDR3 is CASSQRPINTEAFF. In DNA, the CDR3 is TGTGCCAGCAGCCAACGGCCCATAAACACTGAAGCTTTCTTT.

The J gene is TRBJ2-2, the V gene TRBV4-2, with TRBD1 matching over 7 bases. The CDR3 contains 19 residues. Germline CDR1 reads LGHNA; CDR2 reads YNFKEQ. V trimming: 1 base; J trimming: 6 bases; junction bases outside the gene matches: 17. CDR3 sequence reads: CASSQATLGRGIVPGELFF. For the CDR3, the DNA is TGTGCCAGCAGCCAAGCTACGCTCGGCAGGGGGATCGTCCCCGGGGAGCTGTTTTTT.

This chain connects TRBV27 to TRBJ2-7; 12 nucleotides agree with TRBD2. Germline CDR1 is MNHEY and CDR2 is SMNVEV (reference sequence). Trimming removed 5 bases from V and 0 bases from J; junction bases left unmatched: 8. This CDR3 is 17 amino acids long. The CDR3 loop reads CASSPRTSGMSSYEQYF. The CDR3 DNA reads TGTGCCAGCAGTCCCCGGACTAGCGGGATGAGCTCCTACGAGCAGTACTTC.